The table lists the clone carrying this TCR beta chain with many counts. The antigen is unknown. The library was built from about 370 ng RNA with molecular barcoded adaptors for alpha/delta and beta/gamma chains. Each CDR3 protein is one row after TCRdb ran MiXCR on the reads. The sample yields 35,000 to 40,000 distinct CDR3 sequences, approximately 15% seen once. The data derive from a study of read filtering for tumor transcriptome and immune sequencing. Study conclusions and caveats: Single-read clonotypes: 80% to 90% of IR-seq clonotypes (approximately 3.7% of reads), about 75% of RNA-seq clonotypes (nearly 45% of reads). Correlation between methods rose after single-read clonotypes were removed.

The sample was a population of CD138-negative cells sorted from bone marrow. The sequence was collected from a donor aged 40 or older with multiple myeloma.

This CDR3 reads CASRSANTEAFF. The CDR3 coding sequence is TGTGCCAGCAGGTCAGCGAACACTGAAGCTTTCTTT. The rearrangement uses TRBV7-9 and TRBJ1-1; no reliable D call. The V end was cut by 6 bases, the J end by 1 base, with 6 bases between. Germline values: CDR1 SEHNR, CDR2 FQNEAQ (reference sequence). The CDR3 loop spans 12 amino acids.